These T cell receptor beta chains were read from a single sample in a study of read filtering for tumor transcriptome and immune sequencing. TCRdb ran MiXCR on the reads and lists one entry per CDR3 protein. Among fewer than 7,000 distinct CDR3 sequences listed, 21% were seen once. Sequencing was carried out using a population of CD138-negative cells sorted from bone marrow. Receptors were obtained from a donor at least 40 years old with multiple myeloma. The CDR3 runs from the conserved cysteine through the conserved F or W. A D gene is named only where the DNA matches it firmly. A clone size is listed for some rows: how often the clone was seen (once, few, many), or a class if it is expanded.

d_gene	abundance	j_gene	v_gene	CDR3aa	CDR3nt
.	medium-sized	TRBJ2-7	TRBV5-1	CASSLRSTGTYEQYF	TGCGCCAGCAGCTTGCGGAGTACAGGGACCTACGAGCAGTACTTC
.	medium-sized	TRBJ2-3	TRBV7-8	CASSSPGTDTQYF	TGTGCCAGCAGCTCGCCCGGCACAGATACGCAGTATTTT
.	many	TRBJ2-7	TRBV28	CASSSPLRGWSEAYEQYF	TGTGCCAGCAGTTCCCCCCTCAGGGGATGGAGCGAGGCCTACGAGCAGTACTTC
TRBD1	medium-sized	TRBJ1-1	TRBV5-4	CASSLGDRVERNTEAFF	TGTGCCAGCAGCTTGGGGGACAGGGTTGAGAGAAACACTGAAGCTTTCTTT
TRBD2	.	TRBJ2-3	TRBV6-1	CANKGRVAGSTDTQYF	TGTGCCAACAAGGGGAGGGTAGCGGGATCCACAGATACGCAGTATTTT
TRBD1	medium-sized	TRBJ2-1	TRBV6-5	CASILEDRGYNEQFF	TGTGCCAGCATCCTCGAGGACAGGGGGTACAATGAGCAGTTCTTC
TRBD1	few	TRBJ2-7	TRBV7-9	CASSLAGGATYEQYF	TGTGCCAGCAGCTTAGCAGGGGGCGCGACCTACGAGCAGTACTTC
.	many	TRBJ1-1	TRBV19	CASSMRSSMNTEAFF	TGTGCCAGTAGTATGAGGTCCTCCATGAACACTGAAGCTTTCTTT
TRBD2	many	TRBJ2-1	TRBV20-1	CSRAGGGWEQFF	TGCAGCAGAGCGGGGGGGGGTTGGGAGCAGTTCTTC
TRBD1	many	TRBJ1-5	TRBV20-1	CSAVRQGGNQPQHF	TGCAGTGCTGTTAGACAGGGCGGCAATCAGCCCCAGCATTTT
.	medium-sized	TRBJ2-7	TRBV4-1	CASSPPLQGGYEQYF	TGCGCCAGCAGCCCCCCCCTGCAGGGAGGCTACGAGCAGTACTTC
.	.	TRBJ2-2	TRBV11-2	CASSSGSTNTGELFF	TGTGCCAGCAGCTCGGGTAGCACGAACACCGGGGAGCTGTTTTTT
TRBD1	many	TRBJ2-3	TRBV23-1	CASSQSAHDRGRGTDTQYF	TGCGCCAGCAGTCAATCGGCGCATGACAGGGGCAGGGGCACAGATACGCAGTATTTT
TRBD1	many	TRBJ2-4	TRBV27	CASRLTGVAKNIQYF	TGTGCCAGCAGACTAACAGGGGTAGCCAAAAACATTCAGTACTTC
.	medium-sized	TRBJ2-1	TRBV7-3	CASSSEFVGEQFF	TGTGCCAGCAGCTCGGAGTTCGTTGGTGAGCAGTTCTTC
.	many	TRBJ2-3	TRBV6-5	CASSWTSTDTQYF	TGTGCCAGCAGTTGGACTAGCACAGATACGCAGTATTTT
TRBD2	.	TRBJ2-2	TRBV10-2	CTSGLAGNTGELFF	TGCACAAGCGGACTAGCAGGGAACACCGGGGAGCTGTTTTTT
TRBD1	many	TRBJ1-4	TRBV28	CASSFFEGADEKLFF	TGTGCCAGCAGTTTCTTTGAGGGGGCGGATGAAAAACTGTTTTTT
.	medium-sized	TRBJ2-1	TRBV15	CATSRDFGSTYNEQFF	TGTGCCACCAGCAGAGATTTCGGGTCCACCTACAATGAGCAGTTCTTC
.	medium-sized	TRBJ2-3	TRBV12-3/TRBV12-4	CASSSGQPNTQYF	TGTGCCAGCAGTTCCGGACAACCAAATACGCAGTATTTT
.	medium-sized	TRBJ2-1	TRBV21-1	CASSNSDSWPNNEQFF	TGTGCCAGCAGCAACTCCGACTCCTGGCCCAACAATGAGCAGTTCTTC
TRBD1	many	TRBJ2-4	TRBV5-1	CASSWTGGLTQNIQYF	TGCGCCAGCAGCTGGACAGGGGGCTTAACTCAAAACATTCAGTACTTC
.	medium-sized	TRBJ2-1	TRBV28	CASSLEDTSNEQFF	TGTGCCAGCAGTTTAGAGGACACCTCCAATGAGCAGTTCTTC
TRBD1	many	TRBJ1-5	TRBV10-1	CASSAYGTGNQPQHF	TGCGCCAGCAGCGCTTATGGGACAGGGAATCAGCCCCAGCATTTT
.	medium-sized	TRBJ2-3	TRBV29-1	CSVEGKGTDTQYF	TGCAGCGTTGAAGGAAAAGGGACGGATACGCAGTATTTT
.	many	TRBJ1-5	TRBV18	CASSPTSNGDQPQHF	TGTGCCAGCTCACCGACCAGTAACGGTGATCAGCCCCAGCATTTT
.	medium-sized	TRBJ2-1	TRBV6-1	CASSRLAYNEQFF	TGTGCCAGCAGTCGCCTGGCCTACAATGAGCAGTTCTTC
.	.	TRBJ2-7	TRBV10-3	CAIGRVENEQYF	TGTGCCATCGGTAGGGTTGAAAACGAGCAGTACTTC
.	medium-sized	TRBJ1-5	TRBV10-3	CAISDGRDNQPQHF	TGTGCCATCAGTGATGGCAGGGACAATCAGCCCCAGCATTTT
.	.	TRBJ2-7	TRBV6-5	CASSYSASWRGYEQYF	TGTGCCAGCAGTTACTCGGCGAGCTGGAGGGGGTACGAGCAGTACTTC
TRBD1	medium-sized	TRBJ1-2	TRBV9	CASGGTGDYGYTF	TGTGCCAGCGGAGGAACAGGGGACTATGGCTACACCTTC
.	.	TRBJ1-5	TRBV10-3	CAISAGGGQPQHF	TGTGCCATCAGTGCAGGTGGGGGTCAGCCCCAGCATTTT
.	many	TRBJ1-5	TRBV19	CASSIVGVEFQHF	TGTGCCAGTAGTATAGTTGGGGTGGAATTTCAGCATTTT
.	many	TRBJ1-5	TRBV27	CASSLGAYSNQPQHF	TGTGCCAGCAGTTTAGGGGCTTATAGCAATCAGCCCCAGCATTTT
TRBD2	many	TRBJ2-7	TRBV28	CATHPSGPYEQYF	TGTGCCACCCATCCTAGCGGGCCCTACGAGCAGTACTTC
TRBD1	many	TRBJ2-7	TRBV30	CAWTPGQGARHF	TGTGCCTGGACCCCGGGACAGGGGGCGCGTCACTTC
.	medium-sized	TRBJ2-5	TRBV20-1	CSAGLAFQETQYF	TGCAGTGCTGGTCTAGCGTTCCAAGAGACCCAGTACTTC
TRBD1	many	TRBJ2-7	TRBV11-2	CASSPRQGAPSEQYF	TGTGCCAGCAGCCCCAGACAGGGGGCGCCGAGCGAGCAGTACTTC
.	many	TRBJ1-6	TRBV30	CAWAHSNSPLHF	TGTGCCTGGGCACATAGCAATTCACCCCTCCACTTT
TRBD2	.	TRBJ2-2	TRBV7-2	CAGSSGLAGLTGELFF	TGTGCCGGCAGCTCGGGACTAGCGGGTTTGACCGGGGAGCTGTTTTTT
.	many	TRBJ1-1	TRBV6-5	CASSSQRTANTEAFF	TGTGCCAGCAGTTCACAACGGACAGCGAACACTGAAGCTTTCTTT
.	.	TRBJ2-6	TRBV7-8	CASSLEVAYSGANVLTF	TGTGCCAGCAGCTTAGAGGTTGCCTACTCTGGGGCCAACGTCCTGACTTTC
.	many	TRBJ2-2	TRBV29-1	CSVAPPDFPGELFF	TGCAGCGTTGCTCCACCAGACTTCCCCGGGGAGCTGTTTTTT
TRBD2	many	TRBJ2-7	TRBV6-5	CASSYRLAGRLDEQYF	TGTGCCAGCAGTTACCGCCTAGCGGGAAGACTCGACGAGCAGTACTTC
.	.	TRBJ1-2	TRBV29-1	CSAPGPMNYGYTF	TGCAGCGCCCCGGGACCGATGAACTATGGCTACACCTTC
.	many	TRBJ2-1	TRBV4-1	CASSRGASGPSLAYNEQFF	TGCGCCAGCAGCCGGGGGGCTAGCGGCCCATCGCTAGCCTACAATGAGCAGTTCTTC
TRBD2	.	TRBJ2-7	TRBV20-1	CSANPSGRLGTYEQYF	TGCAGTGCTAACCCTAGCGGGAGATTAGGAACCTACGAGCAGTACTTC
TRBD2	many	TRBJ2-3	TRBV5-1	CASSLEGLAATDTQYF	TGCGCCAGCAGCTTGGAGGGACTAGCGGCCACAGATACGCAGTATTTT
.	many	TRBJ1-2	TRBV20-1	CSAERQASNYGYTF	TGCAGTGCGGAAAGACAGGCTTCTAACTATGGCTACACCTTC
.	medium-sized	TRBJ2-3	TRBV4-1	CASSQGLDTQYF	TGCGCCAGCAGCCAAGGGTTAGATACGCAGTATTTT
TRBD1	many	TRBJ1-1	TRBV5-4	CASSLGQGAGMNTEAFF	TGTGCCAGCAGCTTGGGGCAGGGGGCGGGAATGAACACTGAAGCTTTCTTT
.	many	TRBJ2-1	TRBV19	CASSILGSSYNEQFF	TGTGCCAGTAGTATTCTTGGGAGCTCCTACAATGAGCAGTTCTTC